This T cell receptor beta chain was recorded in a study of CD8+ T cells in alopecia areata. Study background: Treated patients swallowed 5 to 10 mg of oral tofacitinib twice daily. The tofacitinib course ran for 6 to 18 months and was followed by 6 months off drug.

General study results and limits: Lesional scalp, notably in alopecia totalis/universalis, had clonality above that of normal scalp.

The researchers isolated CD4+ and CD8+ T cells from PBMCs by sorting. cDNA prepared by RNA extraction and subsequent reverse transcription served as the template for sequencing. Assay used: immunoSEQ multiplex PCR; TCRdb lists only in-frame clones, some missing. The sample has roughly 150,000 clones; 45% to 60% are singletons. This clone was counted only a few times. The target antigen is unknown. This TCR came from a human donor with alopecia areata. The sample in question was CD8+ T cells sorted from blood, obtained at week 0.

CDR3 amino acids: CSVGEGTDYGYTF. As DNA, the CDR3 is TGCAGCGTTGGAGAGGGGACTGACTATGGCTACACCTTC. The rearrangement uses TRBV29-1 and TRBJ1-2; tentatively, D is TRBD1 (5 bases). This CDR3 region has 13 residues. Trimming took off 4 bases at V and 3 bases at J, with 12 bases between the two ends. In germline, CDR1 is SQVTM, CDR2 ANQGSEA.